Each of the 21 T cell receptor beta chains below was sequenced from the same sample in a study of cytomegalovirus exposure and HLA in healthy donors. In the PCR, 60 Vbeta and 13 Jbeta primers were used. This table comes from immunoSEQ multiplex PCR, and its TCRdb copy is limited to in-frame clones, with some not included. The sample lists roughly 120,000 clones; approximately 8.7% were seen once. Sequences were obtained from PBMCs. Receptor source: a middle-aged man in good health and CMV-seronegative.

The J gene is TRBJ2-2, the V gene TRBV5-1; D is possibly TRBD2 (7 bases). V shed 4 bases and J shed 0 bases, with 13 bases lying between them. The CDR3 is made up of 16 amino acids. The germline gives CDR1 SGHRS, CDR2 YFSETQ. CDR3 loop: CASSLGGQANTGELFF. In DNA form, the CDR3 reads TGCGCCAGCAGCCTGGGGGGGCAGGCGAACACCGGGGAGCTGTTTTTT.

The chain recombines TRBV14 with TRBJ1-1; D uncertain. Germline loops: CDR1 SGHDN, CDR2 FVKESK. CDR3 length: 13 residues. With 0 bases removed from V and 11 bases from J, the gap between germline ends came to 13 bases. The CDR3 spells CASSQDEWTTAFF. CDR3 in DNA: TGTGCCAGCAGCCAAGATGAGTGGACTACGGCTTTCTTT.

V and J are TRBV5-6 and TRBJ2-7, with 8 nucleotides matching TRBD1. Per the germline V gene, CDR1 is SGHDT and CDR2 is YYEEEE. The length of the CDR3 is 13 residues. V lost 3 bases to trimming and J lost 7 bases; unmatched junction nucleotides: 6. CDR3 sequence: CASSWSGGREQYF. For the CDR3, the DNA is TGTGCCAGCAGCTGGTCAGGGGGCCGGGAGCAGTACTTC.

The J gene is TRBJ2-6, the V gene TRBV10-1; no clear D gene. V lost 3 bases and J 3 bases, leaving 3 bases between the germline ends. CDR3 length: 13 amino acids. In germline, CDR1 is WNHNN, CDR2 SYGVQD (reference sequence). In nucleotides, the CDR3 is TGCGCCAGCAGTGATAGTGGGGCCAACGTCCTGACTTTC. Its translation is CASSDSGANVLTF.

The genes are TRBV19 and TRBJ2-6; D unclear. Between the trimmed V and J ends, which lost 5 bases and 2 bases, there was a span of 10 bases. CDR3 length: 15 residues. The V gene's germline CDR1 is LNHDA and CDR2 SQIVND (reference sequence). The CDR3 coding sequence is TGTGCCAGTAGTCAGGTTCAGGCTGGGGCCAACGTCCTGACTTTC. This translates into CASSQVQAGANVLTF.

This clone was counted only a few times. The rearrangement joins TRBV14 to TRBJ2-3; 7 bases are a match to TRBD2. The CDR3 contains 14 residues. Germline assignment: CDR1 SGHDN and CDR2 FVKESK. Trimming removed 3 bases from V and 8 bases from J; junction bases left unmatched: 8. The CDR3 coding sequence is TGTGCCAGCAGCCATACGGGGGGAGCTAGTACGCAGTATTTT. Its protein product is CASSHTGGASTQYF. The full variable domain, rest sourced from reference TRBV14 and TRBJ2-3, is EAGVTQFPSHSVIEKGQTVTLRCDPISGHDNLYWYRRVMGKEIKFLLHFVKESKQDESGMPNNRFLAERTGGTYSTLKVQPAELEDSGVYFCASSHTGGASTQYFGPGTRLTVL.

This chain links TRBV30 with TRBJ2-1; TRBD2 matches 13 bases. V lost 3 bases and J lost 10; bases outside the gene matches: 3. Germline V gene data show CDR1 as GTSNPN and CDR2 as SVGIG (reference sequence). The CDR3 is 13 amino acids. The CDR3 region has the DNA TGTGCCTGGAGACTAGCGGGGGGGGAAGAGCAGTTCTTC. Translated: CAWRLAGGEEQFF.

This rearrangement joins TRBV19 to TRBJ1-1; a possible D gene is TRBD1 (6 bases). Germline loops: CDR1 LNHDA, CDR2 SQIVND (reference sequence). V was trimmed by 2 bases and J by 2 bases, leaving 9 bases between them. The CDR3 covers 14 residues. The CDR3 DNA follows: TGTGCCAGTAGTATAATGGGGGCCAACACTGAAGCTTTCTTT. Translating gives CASSIMGANTEAFF.

Only a few counts were recorded for this clone. The V and J genes are TRBV5-6 and TRBJ1-1; D is possibly TRBD1 (6 bases). The CDR3 runs 15 residues. V shed 0 bases and J shed 0 bases, with 9 bases lying between them. Germline lookup yields CDR1 SGHDT and CDR2 YYEEEE. In DNA, the CDR3 is TGTGCCAGCAGCTTGGTAGGACAGCTGAACACTGAAGCTTTCTTT. Its protein product is CASSLVGQLNTEAFF.

This clone was counted between two and nine times. The V gene is TRBV6-1, the J gene TRBJ1-1; possibly TRBD1 for D (6 bases). Germline CDR1 MNHNS, CDR2 SASEGT. V was cut by 6 bases and J by 1 base, with 6 bases left in between. The CDR3 consists of 12 residues. The CDR3 loop reads CASRTGNTEAFF. CDR3 nucleotides: TGTGCCAGCAGGACAGGGAACACTGAAGCTTTCTTT.

In this sample, this clone turned up a few times. The V gene is TRBV5-6, the J gene TRBJ2-7; no firm D call. Germline V lookup: CDR1 SGHDT, CDR2 YYEEEE. The CDR3 runs to 12 residues. V shed 4 bases and J shed 0 bases, with 5 bases lying between them. CDR3 bases: TGTGCCAGCAGCCTTAGCTCCTACGAGCAGTACTTC. Protein product: CASSLSSYEQYF.

This chain joins TRBV15 and TRBJ1-4; D may be TRBD1 (6 bases). Looked up from germline, CDR1 is LNHNV and CDR2 is YYDKDF (reference sequence). There are 14 residues in the CDR3. Trimming left V 0 bases short and J 16 bases short, with 18 bases between. For the CDR3, the DNA is TGTGCCACCAGCAGAGATCGGGAAAGCCAGGGGCAGTTTTTT. Amino acid sequence: CATSRDRESQGQFF.

This clone was observed a few times. V gene TRBV6-4 combines with J gene TRBJ1-1; 7 bases agree with TRBD1. CDR1 is MRHNA and CDR2 is SNTAGT in the germline V gene. The CDR3 length is 13 residues. J was trimmed by 4 bases and V by 3 bases; bases with no gene match: 2. The DNA for the CDR3 is TGTGCCAGCAGTGAGGCAGGGGGCACTGAAGCTTTCTTT. It encodes CASSEAGGTEAFF.

V and J are TRBV28 and TRBJ1-3, with a weak D call TRBD1 (6 bases). V lost 6 bases to trimming and J lost 0 bases, with 9 bases between them. This CDR3 is built from 14 residues. Germline CDR1 MDHEN, CDR2 SYDVKM. The CDR3 sequence is CASSLGGSGNTIYF. The CDR3 DNA reads TGTGCCAGCAGCCTAGGGGGCTCTGGAAACACCATATATTTT.

There are a few counts of this clone. Other DNA sequences within the sample encode an identical CDR3. Here the CDR3 DNA reads TGCGCCAGCAGCCTCACAGGGGGCTCTGGAAACACCATATATTTT. Translating it yields CASSLTGGSGNTIYF. The V gene is TRBV5-1, the J gene TRBJ1-3; 8 bases align to TRBD1. V shed 4 bases and J 0 bases; nucleotides not matched to a gene: 3. The CDR3 is made up of 15 amino acids. Per the germline V gene, CDR1 is SGHRS and CDR2 is YFSETQ.

The J gene is TRBJ1-4, the V gene TRBV7-9; D remains unclear. V was trimmed by 5 bases and J by 3 bases, leaving 10 bases between them. From germline, CDR1 is SEHNR and CDR2 FQNEAQ (reference sequence). The CDR3 is 14 residues long. This chain's CDR3 is CASSPTGANEKLFF. The CDR3 nucleotides read TGTGCCAGCAGCCCGACGGGAGCTAATGAAAAACTGTTTTTT.

The chain employs TRBV4-3 and TRBJ1-4; 9 bases map to TRBD1. Per the germline V gene, CDR1 is LGHNA and CDR2 is YSLEER. The CDR3 contains 16 residues. V was pared by 0 bases and J by 8 bases, with 7 bases of the junction left unmatched. This chain's CDR3 is CASSQDHGTGNEKLFF. CDR3 nucleotide sequence: TGCGCCAGCAGCCAAGATCACGGGACAGGGAACGAAAAACTGTTTTTT.

V is TRBV28 and J is TRBJ1-6, with D perhaps matching TRBD1 (5 bases). Trimming took 4 bases from V and 0 from J, leaving 16 bases between them. The germline V gene encodes CDR1 MDHEN and CDR2 SYDVKM. The CDR3 runs to 18 residues. CDR3 in DNA: TGTGCCAGCAGTTCAAATTTGCAGGGTAGCTCCTATAATTCACCCCTCCACTTT. Translating it yields CASSSNLQGSSYNSPLHF.

The chain recombines TRBV19 with TRBJ1-3, with D perhaps matching TRBD1 (6 bases). The CDR3 sequence is 16 residues long. V was cut by 11 bases and J by 1 base, with 21 bases left in between. Germline CDR1 LNHDA, CDR2 SQIVND (reference sequence). CDR3 sequence reads: CASQRGAGQSGNTIYF. CDR3 nucleotides: TGTGCCTCACAGCGGGGGGCCGGGCAATCTGGAAACACCATATATTTT.

J is TRBJ2-1 and V is TRBV9; D is uncertain. V lost 1 base to trimming and J lost 5 bases, with 10 bases between them. Looked up from germline, CDR1 is SGDLS and CDR2 is YYNGEE. CDR3 length: 14 amino acids. CDR3 nucleotide sequence: TGTGCCAGCAGCGTATTTTCTCGGGACAATGAGCAGTTCTTC. Translation gives CASSVFSRDNEQFF.

V and J are TRBV4-3 and TRBJ1-2; D is perhaps TRBD1 (6 bases). Trimming took 0 bases from V and 2 from J, leaving 7 bases between them. CDR3 length equals 14 residues. From germline, CDR1 is LGHNA and CDR2 YSLEER. The CDR3 DNA sequence: TGCGCCAGCAGCCAAGATACAGGGAACTATGGCTACACCTTC. This gives the protein CASSQDTGNYGYTF.